Each of the 25 T cell receptor beta chains below was sequenced from the same sample in a study of T cell responses to AZD1222 COVID-19 vaccine. TCRdb's table, derived via immunoSEQ multiplex PCR, lists solely in-frame clones and lacks some. The table records 150,000 or so clones, roughly nine tenths of them present only once. Source: peripheral blood, taken on day 0 of MenACWY control vaccination. These receptors originate from an adult in good health.

In this sample, this clone turned up a few times. This chain uses TRBV4-3 with TRBJ1-2; D unclear. Germline values: CDR1 LGHNA, CDR2 YSLEER. The CDR3 covers 12 residues. V was cut by 1 base and J by 8 bases, with 8 bases left in between. The CDR3 here is CASSQGVGGYTF. In DNA, the CDR3 is TGCGCCAGCAGCCAAGGAGTCGGCGGCTACACCTTC.

The V call is TRBV28, the J call TRBJ2-7; 10 bases map to TRBD1. The V gene's germline CDR1 is MDHEN and CDR2 SYDVKM. This CDR3 comprises 15 residues. V was clipped by 5 bases and J by 0 bases; unmatched bases: 4. CDR3 sequence reads: CASSNDRGLSYEQYV. In nucleotides, the CDR3 is TGTGCCAGCAGTAATGACAGGGGGCTCTCCTACGAGCAGTACGTC.

The V gene is TRBV7-9, the J gene TRBJ1-1, with D perhaps matching TRBD1 (6 bases). This CDR3 region has 15 residues. V lost 5 bases, J lost 0 bases, and 13 bases lay in between. Germline V gene data show CDR1 as SEHNR and CDR2 as FQNEAQ (reference sequence). DNA of the CDR3: TGTGCCAGCAGCATCGGACAGTTAATGAACACTGAAGCTTTCTTT. Its translation: CASSIGQLMNTEAFF.

This clone was seen a handful of times. The chain recombines TRBV2 with TRBJ2-4, with D perhaps being TRBD1 or TRBD2 (5 bases each). The CDR3 contains 16 residues. Germline V gene lookup returns CDR1 SNHLY and CDR2 FYNNEI. V shed 6 bases and J shed 0 bases, with 15 bases lying between them. The CDR3 reads CASSTGRILAKNIQYF. In DNA, the CDR3 is TGTGCCAGCAGCACGGGACGGATTCTAGCCAAAAACATTCAGTACTTC.

This chain joins TRBV5-1 and TRBJ2-2; D gene uncertain. CDR3 size: 14 residues. V shed 4 bases and J shed 4 bases, with 11 bases lying between them. From germline, CDR1 is SGHRS and CDR2 YFSETQ. CDR3: CASSPRLGTGELFF. As DNA, the CDR3 is TGCGCCAGCAGCCCCCGGTTGGGCACCGGGGAGCTGTTTTTT.

CDR3 bases: TGTGCCACCTACACCCTCGGGGCTGGAAACACCATATATTTT. It translates to CATYTLGAGNTIYF. J is TRBJ1-3 and V is TRBV6-5; D unclear. The CDR3 runs to 14 residues. V gave up 10 bases and J gave up 2 bases, with 15 bases separating them. In germline, CDR1 is MNHEY, CDR2 SVGAGI.

CDR3 sequence reads: CASSSFRDREAFF. The DNA of the CDR3 is TGTGCCAGCAGCTCCTTCCGGGACAGAGAAGCTTTCTTT. This rearrangement joins TRBV7-9 to TRBJ1-1, with 7 bases fitting TRBD1. CDR1 SEHNR and CDR2 FQNEAQ come from the germline V gene (reference sequence). There are 13 residues in the CDR3. V lost 4 bases, J lost 8 bases, and 7 bases stayed unmatched.

The chain carries TRBV6-5 and TRBJ2-2; no firm D call. Trimming took off 2 bases at V and 3 bases at J, with 10 bases between the two ends. The CDR3 has 15 residues. Germline V gene sequence: CDR1 MNHEY, CDR2 SVGAGI. CDR3 sequence (DNA): TGTGCCAGCAGTTACGGTACCGAATACACCGGGGAGCTGTTTTTT. Its protein is CASSYGTEYTGELFF.

CDR3 bases: TGCGCCAGCAGCCAAGGACTGACCGGGGAGCTGTTTTTT. This codes for CASSQGLTGELFF. The chain is built from TRBV4-3 and TRBJ2-2; D not certain. V was trimmed by 1 base and J by 5 bases, leaving 5 bases between them. CDR1 is LGHNA and CDR2 is YSLEER in the germline V gene. The CDR3 consists of 13 residues.

The chain combines TRBV2 with TRBJ1-1; D is perhaps TRBD1 (6 bases). Germline loops: CDR1 SNHLY, CDR2 FYNNEI. Trimming pared 6 bases from V and 1 base from J, leaving 12 bases between. The CDR3 has 14 residues. The CDR3 protein is CASRMAGANTEAFF. In DNA, the CDR3 is TGTGCCAGCAGGATGGCAGGGGCGAACACTGAAGCTTTCTTT.

The chain is built from TRBV6-1 and TRBJ2-7; 7 bases line up with TRBD1. In germline, CDR1 is MNHNS, CDR2 SASEGT. J was trimmed by 5 bases and V by 1 base; bases with no gene match: 8. The CDR3 runs to 15 residues. The CDR3 DNA is TGTGCCAGCAGTGAAGGAACTTTCACAGGGGACGAGCAGTACGTC. The encoded protein is CASSEGTFTGDEQYV.

The gene calls are TRBV11-3 and TRBJ2-2, with TRBD2 as a possible D gene (6 bases). Trimming took 2 bases from V and 4 from J, leaving 8 bases between them. This CDR3 spans 14 amino acids. Looked up from germline, CDR1 is SGHNT and CDR2 is YENEEA. Here the CDR3 reads CASSLLGGTGELFF. As DNA, the CDR3 is TGTGCCAGCAGCTTATTGGGGGGCACCGGGGAGCTGTTTTTT.

V gene TRBV5-8 combines with J gene TRBJ2-3; 12 positions agree with TRBD1. The CDR3 has 15 amino acids. V lost 0 bases to trimming and J lost 6 bases; unmatched junction nucleotides: 2. In germline, CDR1 is SGHTS, CDR2 YDEGEE. The CDR3 DNA follows: TGTGCCAGCAGCTTGGGGGGACAGGGGGCGGATACGCAGTATTTT. Its protein is CASSLGGQGADTQYF.

This chain joins TRBV28 and TRBJ1-5; 9 positions match TRBD1. This CDR3 has 14 residues. Germline lookup yields CDR1 MDHEN and CDR2 SYDVKM. V was clipped by 8 bases and J by 1 base; unmatched bases: 3. The CDR3 sequence: CASRDRASNQPQHF. For the CDR3, the DNA is TGTGCCAGCCGGGACAGGGCCAGCAATCAGCCCCAGCATTTT. The full variable domain, completed using reference TRBV28 and TRBJ1-5, is DVKVTQSSRYLVKRTGEKVFLECVQDMDHENMFWYRQDPGLGLRLIYFSYDVKMKEKGDIPEGYSVSREKKERFSLILESASTNQTSMYLCASRDRASNQPQHFGDGTRLSIL.

In its sample, this clone was seen once. This chain joins TRBV5-6 and TRBJ1-5; D is perhaps TRBD1 (6 bases). V lost 3 bases and J 2 bases, leaving 18 bases between the germline ends. CDR1 and CDR2 from the germline V gene are SGHDT and YYEEEE. The CDR3 is 17 residues long. The CDR3 nucleotides are TGTGCCAGCAGCTCACTACAGGGAACAACGGGCAATCAGCCCCAGCATTTT. Encoded protein: CASSSLQGTTGNQPQHF. Variable domain in full (rest from reference TRBV5-6 and TRBJ1-5): DAGVTQSPTHLIKTRGQQVTLRCSPKSGHDTVSWYQQALGQGPQFIFQYYEEEERQRGNFPDRFSGHQFPNYSSELNVNALLLGDSALYLCASSSLQGTTGNQPQHFGDGTRLSIL.

The chain employs TRBV12-1 and TRBJ2-1; the table's D call TRBD2 went unverified against the DNA. TRBV12-1 is marked as a pseudogene. The CDR3 covers 14 residues. CDR3 in amino acids: CASSFVAGVAEQFF. The CDR3 region has the DNA TGTGCCAGCAGCTTCGTTGCGGGAGTGGCTGAGCAGTTCTTC.

The chain joins TRBV6-5 to TRBJ1-5; D is ambiguous. This CDR3 contains 13 residues. V was pared by 8 bases and J by 3 bases, with 11 bases between. CDR1 is MNHEY and CDR2 is SVGAGI in the germline V gene. The CDR3 region has the DNA TGTGCCAGCGGTTTCGGGTCCAATCAGCCCCAGCATTTT. This translates into CASGFGSNQPQHF.

This chain uses TRBV4-1 with TRBJ1-3, with 7 bases lining up with TRBD1. Germline assignment: CDR1 MGHRA and CDR2 YSYEKL. This CDR3 spans 15 amino acids. With 4 bases clipped from V and 5 bases from J, the junction kept 8 bases outside the gene matches. The CDR3 bases are TGCGCCAGCAGCCCGCCAGACAGGGATAGAAACACCATATATTTT. Residues: CASSPPDRDRNTIYF.

The genes are TRBV3-1 (or the pseudogene TRBV3-2) and TRBJ1-2; 11 bases match TRBD1. Germline V CDR1 and CDR2: LGHDT, YNNKEL (reference sequence). The CDR3 length is 16 residues. V lost 4 bases to trimming and J lost 2 bases; unmatched junction nucleotides: 6. As DNA, the CDR3 is TGTGCCAGCAGCCCTCTAGGACAGGGGGCAAACTATGGCTACACCTTC. This sequence encodes CASSPLGQGANYGYTF.

This clone was found once. The V call is TRBV6-5, the J call TRBJ1-2; D perhaps matches TRBD1 (6 bases). The CDR3 totals 13 residues. Looked up from germline, CDR1 is MNHEY and CDR2 is SVGAGI. Trimming cost V 3 bases and J 8 bases, with 13 bases left between them. CDR3: CASSYGQGPGYTF. In nucleotides, the CDR3 is TGTGCCAGCAGTTATGGGCAGGGGCCCGGCTACACCTTC.

The rearrangement uses TRBV2 and TRBJ2-1, with 7 bases aligning to TRBD1. The CDR3 runs to 16 residues. Germline CDR1 reads SNHLY; CDR2 reads FYNNEI. Trimming at V came to 8 bases and at J to 0 bases, leaving 10 bases not matched to a gene. CDR3 sequence reads: CASEGRAGGSYNEQFF. Here the CDR3 DNA reads TGTGCCAGCGAGGGGCGGGCAGGGGGCTCCTACAATGAGCAGTTCTTC.

The chain employs TRBV28 and TRBJ1-2; TRBD1 is a possible D gene (6 bases). Germline V gene lookup returns CDR1 MDHEN and CDR2 SYDVKM. The CDR3 is 12 amino acids. The germline V and J ends were trimmed by 8 bases and 6 bases, with 13 bases remaining between them. DNA of the CDR3: TGTGCCAGCTTGAGGGGGGTGGATGGCTACACCTTC. Its protein is CASLRGVDGYTF.

The V gene is TRBV6-5, the J gene TRBJ1-2; D is undetermined. V lost 7 bases, J lost 4 bases, and 19 bases lay in between. The CDR3 has 15 residues. Germline V gene sequence: CDR1 MNHEY, CDR2 SVGAGI. In DNA form, the CDR3 reads TGTGCCAGCATCCCGACACACCAAGGAGGCTATGGCTACACCTTC. Translating gives CASIPTHQGGYGYTF.

Turning to this clone: Different DNA sequences within this sample yield the same CDR3. This sequence joins TRBV5-1 and TRBJ1-1; 7 bases fit TRBD1. The germline gives CDR1 SGHRS, CDR2 YFSETQ. The CDR3 has 14 amino acids. V lost 4 bases and J lost 1; bases outside the gene matches: 4. The CDR3 sequence: CASSSGTANTEAFF. DNA of the CDR3: TGCGCCAGCAGCAGCGGGACAGCGAACACTGAAGCTTTCTTT.

This clone was seen just once. The V gene is TRBV12-3 or TRBV12-4, the J gene TRBJ2-7; D is undetermined. Trimming took 7 bases from V and 3 from J, leaving 13 bases between them. CDR3 length: 13 residues. The CDR3 sequence is CASTAGYRYEQYF. CDR3 coding DNA: TGTGCCAGCACCGCCGGTTATCGCTACGAGCAGTACTTC.